Following are 10 T cell receptor beta chains from one sample sequenced in a study of technical replicates of blood from a handful of donors (dated by TCRdb to the late 2010s). Library method: the immunoSEQ multiplex PCR assay. The immuneACCESS repertoire file appears here via TCRdb, limited to in-frame rearrangements. These files lack a portion of the clones; in checked studies, under half of the deficit traces to unresolved V genes, and the cause of the others is not known. The sample contains about 82,000 clones, around 96% of them found a single time. The ten biggest clones cover 0.37% of the sample. The sample comprised T cells isolated from PBMCs. These receptors all stem from a human donor in good health.

The chain combines TRBV5-6 with TRBJ2-3, with a tentative D call TRBD2 (6 bases). Germline values: CDR1 SGHDT, CDR2 YYEEEE. This CDR3 region has 15 residues. V was pared by 0 bases and J by 10 bases, with 18 bases between. The CDR3 DNA follows: TGTGCCAGCAGCTTGGGGGACCAAGGCCGCGGGGCGCAGTATTTT. This gives the protein CASSLGDQGRGAQYF.

This clone was counted once. The chain uses TRBV7-3 and TRBJ2-1, with D possibly matching TRBD2 (6 bases). V lost 2 bases to trimming and J lost 7 bases, with 9 bases between them. The germline CDR1 and CDR2 sequences are SGHTA and FQGTGA. CDR3 length: 13 residues. The CDR3 region is CASSLGGVNEQFF. In DNA, the CDR3 is TGTGCCAGCAGCTTAGGAGGGGTGAATGAGCAGTTCTTC.

V usage is TRBV13 and J usage is TRBJ2-6, with D possibly matching TRBD1 (6 bases). Between the trimmed V and J ends, which lost 4 bases and 1 base, there was a span of 11 bases. The CDR3 runs to 16 residues. CDR1 is PRHDT, CDR2 FYEKMQ, per germline (reference sequence). CDR3 region: CASSSPGVSGANVLTF. In DNA form, the CDR3 reads TGTGCCAGCAGCTCCCCAGGGGTATCTGGGGCCAACGTCCTGACTTTC.

This chain links TRBV27 with TRBJ1-1; 7 positions agree with TRBD1. V shed 5 bases, J shed 0 bases, and the junction held 6 bases outside the gene matches. Germline V gene data show CDR1 as MNHEY and CDR2 as SMNVEV (reference sequence). This CDR3 has 15 amino acids. The CDR3: CASSLPGQMNTEAFF. CDR3 DNA: TGTGCCAGCAGTCTCCCGGGACAGATGAACACTGAAGCTTTCTTT.

The chain is built from TRBV9 and TRBJ2-7; tentatively, D is TRBD1 (6 bases). Germline V gene lookup returns CDR1 SGDLS and CDR2 YYNGEE. Trimming removed 0 bases from V and 4 bases from J, with 14 bases in between. The length of the CDR3 is 15 residues. CDR3 residues: CASSVGPGDLYEQYF. Written as DNA, the CDR3 is TGTGCCAGCAGCGTAGGTCCAGGGGATCTGTACGAGCAGTACTTC.

V usage is TRBV5-4 and J usage is TRBJ2-1; the match to TRBD2 covers 9 bases. The CDR3 consists of 15 residues. Trimming removed 4 bases from V and 1 base from J; junction bases left unmatched: 3. Germline V gene data show CDR1 as SGHNT and CDR2 as YYREEE (reference sequence). In DNA form, the CDR3 reads TGTGCCAGCAGCCCGACTAGCGGATCCTACAATGAGCAGTTCTTC. It encodes CASSPTSGSYNEQFF.

The chain recombines TRBV7-2 with TRBJ2-3; the D gene is possibly TRBD1 (5 bases). Germline lookup yields CDR1 SGHTA and CDR2 FQGNSA. The CDR3 has 10 residues. The V gene lost 10 bases and the J gene lost 10 bases, with 12 bases spanning the gap. As DNA, the CDR3 is TGTGCCATCGATCAGGGTGCGCAGTATTTT. Amino acids: CAIDQGAQYF.

This chain uses TRBV6-5 with TRBJ1-2; 9 bases map to TRBD1. V shed 7 bases and J 4 bases; nucleotides not matched to a gene: 7. CDR1 is MNHEY and CDR2 is SVGAGI in the germline V gene. The CDR3 totals 14 residues. The CDR3 reads CASTTGGQGYGYTF. CDR3 coding DNA: TGTGCCAGCACCACGGGGGGACAGGGCTATGGCTACACCTTC.

This clone turned up a few times. The chain joins TRBV4-3 to TRBJ1-4; D unresolved. The CDR3 runs to 13 residues. Trimming left V 5 bases short and J 10 bases short, with 14 bases between. Germline V gives CDR1 LGHNA, CDR2 YSLEER. Here the CDR3 reads CASSVTEVGKLFF. As DNA, the CDR3 is TGCGCCAGCAGCGTGACGGAGGTCGGAAAACTGTTTTTT.

The chain has TRBV11-3 and TRBJ2-7, with D perhaps matching TRBD1 (6 bases). This CDR3 has 16 amino acids. The germline V gene has CDR1 SGHNT and CDR2 YENEEA. Trimming took off 4 bases at V and 0 bases at J, with 16 bases between the two ends. CDR3 sequence reads: CASSSSRTANSYEQYF. As DNA, the CDR3 is TGTGCCAGCAGCTCATCAAGGACAGCAAACTCCTACGAGCAGTACTTC.